The 32 T cell receptor beta chains given below trace back to one sample, sequenced in a study of tissue T cells after allogeneic stem cell transplantation. Documented time point: mouse harvest day 14 after allogeneic transplant. Tail vein injection delivered 10^7 T-cell-depleted bone marrow cells and 10^6 splenic CD5+ T cells. TCRdb's copy holds only in-frame clones and misses some; the assay was immunoSEQ multiplex PCR. The sample contains 6,000 to 9,500 clones, 35% to 40% of which appear only once. The source material was skin. The receptors come from a female BALB/c mouse given C57BL/6 T cells with graft-versus-host disease after an allogeneic hematopoietic cell transplant.

This clone was seen only a few times. Gene and germline names: mouse. The CDR3 end falls 1 residue outside the read, so it is completed with the germline J gene. This sequence joins TRBV23 and TRBJ2-7; TRBD1, the table's D call, was not compared with the DNA. Germline V gene sequence: CDR1 KGHTA, CDR2 FQNQQP. CDR3 length: 14 residues. The sequenced part of the CDR3 DNA is TGCTCCAGCAGTCAATCACAGGGGGCCTATGAACAGTAC. Its translation: CSSSQSQGAYEQY. The CDR3 in its entirety is CSSSQSQGAYEQYF.

This clone appeared a few times. Each gene name is a mouse one. The sequenced fragment ends 1 residue before the CDR3 boundary, so the rest is inferred from the germline J gene. This rearrangement joins TRBV12-1 to TRBJ2-1, with 10 bases that match TRBD2. J gave up 6 bases and V 2 bases, and 6 bases lay outside the gene matches. CDR3 length: 15 residues. Per germline, CDR1 SGHSN and CDR2 HYEKVE. This chain's CDR3 is CASSPGLGVFAEQFF. The sequenced CDR3 bases are TGTGCCAGCTCTCCCGGACTGGGGGTCTTTGCTGAGCAGTTC.

With regard to this clone: Genes here carry mouse names. The read terminates 1 residue ahead of where the CDR3 ends, so the germline J gene completes it. The chain couples TRBV12-1 to TRBJ2-4; 7 nucleotides agree with TRBD2. The CDR3 loop spans 16 amino acids. Trimming took 0 bases from V and 0 from J; bases not matched to a gene: 5. Looked up from germline, CDR1 is SGHSN and CDR2 is HYEKVE. CDR3 DNA, as far as it was read: TGTGCCAGCTCTCTCGTCTGGGGGACTAGTCAAAACACCTTGTAC. Protein: CASSLVWGTSQNTLY. The full CDR3 protein is CASSLVWGTSQNTLYF.

Comment on this clone: Mouse gene names apply. With the read ending 1 residue before the CDR3 end, the germline J gene is used to fill in that end. At the DNA level, this CDR3 is encoded by other sequences in the same sample as well. The chain joins TRBV26 to TRBJ1-1, with 7 bases that match TRBD1. Per germline, CDR1 KGHPV and CDR2 FQNQEV (reference sequence). V was clipped by 4 bases and J by 1 base; unmatched bases: 0. CDR3 length: 13 amino acids. CDR3 DNA, as far as it was read: TGTGCCAGCAGTCGGGACAGAAACACAGAAGTCTTC. Translating gives CASSRDRNTEVF. The complete CDR3 sequence is CASSRDRNTEVFF.

On this clone itself: Gene names follow the mouse nomenclature. The CDR3 end is not reached by the read, which stops 1 residue before it; the germline J gene fills it in. The chain couples TRBV4 to TRBJ2-2; D is perhaps TRBD2 (6 bases). In germline, CDR1 is LGHDT, CDR2 YNNKQL (reference sequence). There are 15 residues in the CDR3. The ends were cut back, 3 bases at V and 3 bases at J, with 11 bases in the middle. CDR3 sequence: CASSYLGRDTGQLYF. CDR3 DNA, as far as it was read: TGTGCCAGCAGCTACCTGGGGAGAGACACCGGGCAGCTCTAC.

Turning to this clone: Gene names are the mouse ones. Read sequence stops 1 residue before the CDR3 end, and the germline J gene provides the missing end. V gene TRBV12-1 combines with J gene TRBJ2-5; no firm D call. This CDR3 region has 13 residues. V shed 0 bases and J shed 3 bases, with 6 bases lying between them. Germline CDR1 SGHSN, CDR2 HYEKVE. This CDR3 reads CASSLVDQDTQYF. The CDR3 bases that were read are TGTGCCAGCTCTCTCGTGGATCAAGACACCCAGTAC.

Of note for this clone: The gene names given are mouse names. The observed sequence ends 1 residue before the CDR3 terminus, with the missing tail filled in from the germline J gene. This chain joins TRBV19 and TRBJ2-3; D perhaps matches TRBD2 (6 bases). Germline CDR1 FNHDT, CDR2 SITEND (reference sequence). Trimming left V 1 base short and J 6 bases short, with 6 bases between. The CDR3 has 12 residues. This CDR3 is CASSIWGETLYF. The CDR3 bases that were read are TGTGCCAGCAGTATATGGGGGGAAACGCTGTAT. Together with reference TRBV19 and TRBJ2-3, the CDR3 gives the full variable domain: GGIITQTPKFLIGQEGQKLTLKCQQNFNHDTMYWYRQDSGKGLRLIYYSITENDLQKGDLSEGYDASREKKSSFSLTVTSAQKNEMAVFLCASSIWGETLYFGSGTRLTVL.

Points on this clone: Genes and germline are mouse. The sequence runs out 1 residue before the end of the CDR3; the remainder is reconstructed from the germline J gene. The genes are TRBV26 and TRBJ1-1; 7 bases map to TRBD1. In germline, CDR1 is KGHPV, CDR2 FQNQEV (reference sequence). V lost 3 bases, J lost 4 bases, and 2 bases stayed unmatched. The CDR3 is 13 amino acids. The CDR3 protein is CASSLGTVTEVFF. The CDR3 DNA, read in part, is TGTGCCAGCAGTCTAGGGACAGTCACAGAAGTCTTC. Together with reference TRBV26 and TRBJ1-1, the CDR3 gives the full variable domain: NSKVIQTPRYLVKGQGQKAKMRCIPEKGHPVVFWYQQNKNNEFKFLINFQNQEVLQQIDMTEKRFSAECPSNSPCSLEIQSSEAGDSALYLCASSLGTVTEVFFGKGTRLTVV.

This clone was counted only a few times. Gene labels here are mouse ones. The observed sequence ends 1 residue before the CDR3 terminus, with the missing tail filled in from the germline J gene. V gene TRBV26 combines with J gene TRBJ2-4, with TRBD1 as a possible D gene (6 bases). Per germline, CDR1 KGHPV and CDR2 FQNQEV (reference sequence). The germline V and J ends were trimmed by 5 bases and 2 bases, with 8 bases remaining between them. This CDR3 is 13 amino acids long. CDR3 DNA, as far as it was read: TGTGCCAGCAGTAGGGACAATCAAAACACCTTGTAC. Its translation: CASSRDNQNTLY. The whole CDR3 sequence reads CASSRDNQNTLYF. The whole variable domain, remainder taken from reference TRBV26 and TRBJ2-4, is NSKVIQTPRYLVKGQGQKAKMRCIPEKGHPVVFWYQQNKNNEFKFLINFQNQEVLQQIDMTEKRFSAECPSNSPCSLEIQSSEAGDSALYLCASSRDNQNTLYFGAGTRLSVL.

Points on this clone: The germline and genes are mouse ones. The read is 1 residue too short to cover the CDR3 end, so that end is filled in from the germline J gene. The genes are TRBV26 and TRBJ2-7, with D hard to call. This CDR3 has 13 amino acids. Trimming left V 5 bases short and J 0 bases short, with 8 bases between. Germline CDR1 reads KGHPV; CDR2 reads FQNQEV (reference sequence). CDR3 in amino acids: CASSKQSSYEQYF. Partial CDR3 DNA: TGTGCCAGCAGTAAGCAGAGCTCCTATGAACAGTAC.

This clone was seen a single time. The gene names given are mouse names. The read gets to within 1 residue of the CDR3 end, and the germline J gene fills in the rest. The V gene is TRBV30, the J gene TRBJ1-5, with D possibly matching TRBD1 (6 bases). This CDR3 spans 14 amino acids. The germline V gene has CDR1 SQVVS and CDR2 ANEGSEA. The V and J ends lost 4 bases and 4 bases respectively, with 14 bases between them. CDR3 DNA, as far as it was read: TGTAGTTCTATGCCCGGGACAACAAACCAGGCTCCGCTT. Its protein product is CSSMPGTTNQAPL. The CDR3 reads in full as CSSMPGTTNQAPLF.

About this clone: The listed genes are named as in mouse. The CDR3 region is CASSPTGAGQNTLYF. CDR3 DNA, as far as it was read: TGTGCCAGCAGTCCTACAGGGGCGGGTCAAAACACCTTGTAC. The V gene is TRBV26, the J gene TRBJ2-4, with TRBD1 matching over 7 bases. Coverage ceases 1 residue before the CDR3 finishes, and the germline J gene fills in the end. CDR3 size: 15 residues. Germline V gene lookup returns CDR1 KGHPV and CDR2 FQNQEV (reference sequence). The V and J ends lost 4 bases and 1 base, in that order; junction bases with no gene match: 5.

A word on this clone: Genes and germline come from the mouse. The read is 1 residue too short to cover the CDR3 end, so that end is filled in from the germline J gene. This chain uses TRBV3 with TRBJ2-4; 12 bases match TRBD2. This CDR3 comprises 14 residues. With V trimmed by 5 bases and J by 7 bases, 4 bases remained unmatched. CDR1 and CDR2 from the germline V gene are SNHLY and FYNGKV (reference sequence). The DNA read from the CDR3 is TGTGCCAGCAGCCCCGGACTGGGGGGGGACACCTTGTAC. It is translated as CASSPGLGGDTLY. The CDR3, in full, reads CASSPGLGGDTLYF.

Concerning this clone: The germline and genes are mouse ones. The read ends 1 residue before the CDR3 terminus; that terminus is restored from the germline J gene. This chain uses TRBV13-3 with TRBJ2-7; 7 positions agree with TRBD2. Germline trimming cut 2 bases from V and 7 bases from J; bases unmatched to any gene: 3. This CDR3 spans 12 amino acids. Germline loops: CDR1 NNHDY, CDR2 SYVADS. The part of the CDR3 DNA that was read is TGTGCCAGCAGTGACTGGGGGAGGGAACAGTAC. Protein: CASSDWGREQY. The full-length CDR3 reads as CASSDWGREQYF.

This clone is deemed medium-sized. The genes are named according to mouse. Read sequence stops 1 residue before the CDR3 end, and the germline J gene provides the missing end. The J gene is TRBJ2-3, the V gene TRBV26, with D tentatively TRBD1 or TRBD2 (5 bases each). Looked up from germline, CDR1 is KGHPV and CDR2 is FQNQEV (reference sequence). There are 15 residues in the CDR3. V lost 0 bases and J 1 base, leaving 8 bases between the germline ends. CDR3 loop: CASSLSGAGAETLYF. CDR3 bases read: TGTGCCAGCAGTCTGTCTGGGGCTGGTGCAGAAACGCTGTAT.

As regards this clone: The listed genes are named as in mouse. The CDR3 end lies 1 residue beyond the end of the read and is filled in from the germline J gene. V gene TRBV12-2 combines with J gene TRBJ2-5; the match to TRBD2 covers 11 bases. Germline CDR1 and CDR2: SGHLS and HYDKME. The CDR3 runs to 15 residues. V was pared by 0 bases and J by 3 bases, with 1 base of the junction left unmatched. The CDR3: CASSLGTGGQDTQYF. The CDR3 DNA, read in part, is TGTGCCAGCTCTCTCGGGACTGGGGGTCAAGACACCCAGTAC.

In regard to this clone: The gene names given are mouse names. The CDR3 end falls 1 residue outside the read, so it is completed with the germline J gene. The rearrangement uses TRBV26 and TRBJ1-4; the D gene is possibly TRBD1 (5 bases). CDR1 is KGHPV and CDR2 is FQNQEV in the germline V gene (reference sequence). This CDR3 is 14 amino acids long. Trimming took 6 bases from V and 0 from J, leaving 8 bases between them. CDR3 sequence: CASSRQFSNERLFF. The part of the CDR3 DNA that was read is TGTGCCAGCAGCCGACAGTTTTCCAACGAAAGATTATTT.

This clone came up a few times. Gene names refer to mouse genes. Read data end 1 residue before the CDR3 end; the end is taken from the germline J gene. The chain uses TRBV24 and TRBJ1-2, with 10 bases that match TRBD1. Germline CDR1 KGHTA, CDR2 FRNEEI. With 6 bases clipped from V and 2 bases from J, the junction kept 6 bases outside the gene matches. CDR3 length equals 15 residues. The CDR3 DNA, read in part, is TGTGCCAGCAGCCCCGGGACAGGGGAGAACTCCGACTACACC. Protein: CASSPGTGENSDYT. The whole CDR3 sequence reads CASSPGTGENSDYTF.

As concerns this clone: Gene labels here are mouse ones. The read terminates 1 residue ahead of where the CDR3 ends, so the germline J gene completes it. The rearrangement uses TRBV13-3 and TRBJ1-6; D may be TRBD1 (6 bases). TRBJ1-6 is an open reading frame whose function is uncertain. Trimming took 1 base from V and 6 from J, leaving 8 bases between them. There are 14 residues in the CDR3. CDR1 is NNHDY, CDR2 SYVADS, per germline. Here the CDR3 reads CASSDSGVNSPLYF. Partial CDR3 DNA: TGTGCCAGCAGTGATTCAGGGGTTAATTCGCCCCTCTAC.

In regard to this clone: Germline and genes here are mouse. CDR3 DNA (partial): TGTGCCAGCAGTCTGGGACAGGGGGTGCCAGAAGTCTTC. This codes for CASSLGQGVPEVF. The full CDR3 protein reads CASSLGQGVPEVFF. V and J are TRBV26 and TRBJ1-1; 10 bases align to TRBD1. The observed sequence ends 1 residue before the CDR3 terminus, with the missing tail filled in from the germline J gene. Germline V gene data show CDR1 as KGHPV and CDR2 as FQNQEV (reference sequence). The length of the CDR3 is 14 residues. V shed 2 bases and J 6 bases; nucleotides not matched to a gene: 3.

Comment on this clone: The germline and genes are mouse ones. Read coverage stops 1 residue before the CDR3 terminus; the germline J gene supplies the remainder. This chain uses TRBV31 with TRBJ1-6; maybe TRBD1 (5 bases). TRBJ1-6 is classed as an ORF, of uncertain function. There are 13 residues in the CDR3. The V end lost 0 bases, the J end lost 7 bases, and 7 bases lay between the germline ends. Germline CDR1 is GKSSPN and CDR2 is SITVG. The CDR3 bases that were read are TGTGCCTGGAGTCTTGGGGCGAATTCGCCCCTCTAC. It codes for CAWSLGANSPLY. The full CDR3 is CAWSLGANSPLYF.

For this clone: Germline and genes here are mouse. Sequencing ends 1 residue short of the CDR3 end; the germline J gene provides the rest. This chain connects TRBV26 to TRBJ2-7; possible D gene TRBD2, 7 bases. Trimming cost V 2 bases and J 4 bases, with 9 bases left between them. Germline CDR1 is KGHPV and CDR2 is FQNQEV (reference sequence). The CDR3 consists of 13 residues. CDR3 residues: CASSLEGGYEQYF. The covered CDR3 bases are TGTGCCAGCAGTCTGGAGGGGGGGTATGAACAGTAC.

There are a few counts of this clone. Any gene name here is a mouse gene name. Coverage ceases 1 residue before the CDR3 finishes, and the germline J gene fills in the end. The V and J genes are TRBV31 and TRBJ1-4; the D gene is possibly TRBD1 (6 bases). CDR1 and CDR2 (germline): GKSSPN, SITVG. The CDR3 consists of 13 residues. Trimming left V 4 bases short and J 5 bases short, with 11 bases between. CDR3 in amino acids: CAWNRERNERLFF. The covered CDR3 bases are TGTGCCTGGAACAGGGAAAGAAACGAAAGATTATTT. Using reference TRBV31 and TRBJ1-4 for the parts outside the CDR3, the full variable domain is AQTIHQWPVAEIKAVGSPLSLGCTIKGKSSPNLYWYWQATGGTLQQLFYSITVGQVESVVQLNLSASRPKDDQFILSTEKLLLSHSGFYLCAWNRERNERLFFGHGTKLSVL.

This clone counts as medium-sized. All gene names here are mouse names. The sequenced part of the CDR3 DNA is TGTGCCAGCAGTCTGGGGTCAGGGGGGTATGAACAGTAC. Residues: CASSLGSGGYEQY. The entire CDR3 sequence reads CASSLGSGGYEQYF. The gene calls are TRBV26 and TRBJ2-7; D possibly corresponds to TRBD1 (7 bases). The CDR3 goes on 1 residue after the read ends, and that part is filled in from the germline J gene. In germline, CDR1 is KGHPV, CDR2 FQNQEV (reference sequence). Trimming took off 2 bases at V and 4 bases at J, with 12 bases between the two ends. The CDR3 length is 14 residues. Variable domain in full (rest from reference TRBV26 and TRBJ2-7): NSKVIQTPRYLVKGQGQKAKMRCIPEKGHPVVFWYQQNKNNEFKFLINFQNQEVLQQIDMTEKRFSAECPSNSPCSLEIQSSEAGDSALYLCASSLGSGGYEQYFGPGTRLTVL.

As to this clone: These gene names are mouse names. The read ends 1 residue shy of where the CDR3 ends; the end is completed using the germline J gene. The genes are TRBV13-2 and TRBJ2-7; perhaps TRBD2 as D (7 bases). Germline loops: CDR1 NNHNN, CDR2 SYGAGS (reference sequence). V gave up 0 bases and J gave up 7 bases, with 11 bases separating them. The CDR3 runs 13 residues. CDR3 in amino acids: CASGDAGGREQYF. The CDR3 DNA, read in part, is TGTGCCAGCGGTGATGCCGGGGGGCGGGAACAGTAC.

This clone showed up just a few times. Mouse gene names apply. The read terminates 1 residue before the CDR3 end, so the remaining end is supplied by the germline J gene. V is TRBV3 and J is TRBJ2-7; TRBD2 agrees at 8 bases. Germline CDR1 SNHLY, CDR2 FYNGKV (reference sequence). Losses at the gene ends were 6 bases for V and 0 bases for J; bases not matched to a gene: 7. The CDR3 spans 15 residues. The CDR3 bases that were read are TGTGCCAGCAGTCATCGACTGGGGAGCTCCTATGAACAGTAC. It yields the protein CASSHRLGSSYEQY. The full-length CDR3 reads as CASSHRLGSSYEQYF.

Note on this clone: The listed genes are named as in mouse. The read stops 1 residue short of the end of the CDR3; the missing end is completed from the germline J gene. This chain joins TRBV26 and TRBJ2-5; 9 bases map to TRBD1. Trimming removed 0 bases from V and 8 bases from J; junction bases left unmatched: 3. This CDR3 region has 14 residues. Per the germline V gene, CDR1 is KGHPV and CDR2 is FQNQEV (reference sequence). CDR3 protein: CASSLSQGAGTQYF. The CDR3 bases that were read are TGTGCCAGCAGTCTGTCACAGGGGGCCGGCACCCAGTAC.

This clone is medium-sized in the sample. Each gene name is a mouse one. The CDR3 end lies 1 residue beyond the end of the read and is filled in from the germline J gene. The genes are TRBV13-1 and TRBJ1-5, with TRBD1 as a possible D gene (6 bases). The CDR3 spans 13 residues. V was trimmed by 2 bases and J by 7 bases, leaving 10 bases between them. Germline V gives CDR1 NSHNY, CDR2 SYGAGN. The covered CDR3 bases are TGTGCCAGCAGTGAGGGGACAACTCAGGCTCCGCTT. This encodes CASSEGTTQAPL. The complete CDR3 reads CASSEGTTQAPLF. Using reference TRBV13-1 and TRBJ1-5 for the parts outside the CDR3, the full variable domain is EAAVTQSPRNKVTVTGGNVTLSCRQTNSHNYMYWYRQDTGHGLRLIHYSYGAGNLRIGDVPDGYKATRTTQEDFFLLLELASPSQTSLYFCASSEGTTQAPLFGEGTRLSVL.

In the case of this clone: The listed genes are named as in mouse. The sequence runs out 1 residue before the end of the CDR3; the remainder is reconstructed from the germline J gene. The chain links TRBV20 to TRBJ1-2, with a possible D match to TRBD1 (6 bases). The CDR3 runs 11 residues. Germline-derived CDR1 and CDR2 are GFQATS and STVNSAI. Trimming stripped 5 bases from V and 3 bases from J, with 7 bases between. CDR3: CGAEGDSDYTF. CDR3 DNA, as far as it was read: TGTGGTGCTGAGGGGGACTCCGACTACACC.

In this sample, this clone is medium-sized. Each gene name is a mouse one. The CDR3 extends 1 residue past the end of the read, so its final part is completed from the germline J gene. V and J are TRBV23 and TRBJ2-3. Germline CDR1 reads KGHTA; CDR2 reads FQNQQP. The CDR3 sequence is 15 residues long. CDR3 amino acids: CSSSQSGGAPETLYF. The sequenced CDR3 bases are TGCTCCAGCAGTCAATCCGGGGGCGCGCCAGAAACGCTGTAT. The variable domain in full, completed from reference TRBV23 and TRBJ2-3, reads DAAVTQKPRYLIKMKGQEAEMKCIPEKGHTAVFWYQQKQSKELKFLIYFQNQQPLDQIDMVKERFSAVCPSSSLCSLGIRTCEAEDSALYLCSSSQSGGAPETLYFGSGTRLTVL.

About this clone: Genes and germline come from the mouse. Read coverage stops 1 residue before the CDR3 terminus; the germline J gene supplies the remainder. This chain connects TRBV3 to TRBJ2-7, with D maybe TRBD1 (6 bases). CDR3 length equals 13 residues. The germline gives CDR1 SNHLY, CDR2 FYNGKV (reference sequence). The V gene lost 5 bases and the J gene lost 3 bases, with 11 bases spanning the gap. Incomplete CDR3 DNA: TGTGCCAGCAGCCTGGGACAAAACTATGAACAGTAC. It encodes CASSLGQNYEQY. The whole CDR3 reads CASSLGQNYEQYF.

In this sample, this clone turned up a few times. Gene names follow the mouse nomenclature. The read finishes 1 residue shy of the CDR3 end, and the germline J gene is used to complete it. The chain combines TRBV20 with TRBJ1-3; 7 bases are a match to TRBD1. V was clipped by 2 bases and J by 2 bases; unmatched bases: 3. The germline V gene has CDR1 GFQATS and CDR2 STVNSAI. This CDR3 spans 14 amino acids. The part of the CDR3 DNA that was read is TGTGGTGCTAGGTGGCAGGGGGCTGGAAATACGCTCTAT. Protein sequence: CGARWQGAGNTLY. The whole CDR3 region reads CGARWQGAGNTLYF. Variable domain in full (rest from reference TRBV20 and TRBJ1-3): GALVYQYPRRTICKSGTSMRMECQAVGFQATSVAWYRQSPQKTFELIALSTVNSAIKYEQNFTQEKFPISHPNLSFSSMTVLNAYLEDRGLYLCGARWQGAGNTLYFGEGSRLIVV.